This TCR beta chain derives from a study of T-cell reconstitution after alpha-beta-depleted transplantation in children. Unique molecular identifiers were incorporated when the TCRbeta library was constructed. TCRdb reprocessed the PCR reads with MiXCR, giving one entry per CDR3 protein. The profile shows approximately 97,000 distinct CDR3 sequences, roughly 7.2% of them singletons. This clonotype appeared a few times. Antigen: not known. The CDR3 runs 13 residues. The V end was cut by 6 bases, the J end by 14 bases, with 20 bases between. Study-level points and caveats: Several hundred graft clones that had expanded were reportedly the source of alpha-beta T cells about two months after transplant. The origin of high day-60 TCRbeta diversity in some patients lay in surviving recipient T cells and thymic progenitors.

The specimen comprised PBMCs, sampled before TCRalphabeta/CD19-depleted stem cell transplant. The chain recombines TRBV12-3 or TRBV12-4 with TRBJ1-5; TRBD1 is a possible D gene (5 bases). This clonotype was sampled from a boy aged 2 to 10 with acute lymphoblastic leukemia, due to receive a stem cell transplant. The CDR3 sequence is CASRRSEGRPEHF. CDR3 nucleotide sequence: TGTGCCAGCAGGCGAAGCGAGGGGCGCCCAGAGCATTTT.